Listed below are T cell receptor beta chains from one sample, sequenced in a study of blood T cell repertoires in COVID-19. TCRdb keeps only in-frame clones here, not all; method: immunoSEQ multiplex PCR. The sample has some 260,000 clones; about three quarters are singletons. Sequencing was carried out using peripheral blood. The source is a woman older than 75 with acute or convalescent COVID-19. Each CDR3 is given without its conserved first and last residue. The D gene is left open where the match is weak. The listing skips clone size in some rows; elsewhere it reads once, few, many or a size class.

TRBV6-2/TRBV6-3	TRBJ1-2	.	.	ASSFRQPPHYT
TRBV3-1/TRBV3-2	TRBJ2-1	.	.	ASSQYRAAWDEQF
TRBV13	TRBJ1-1	.	once	ASSLNRDTEAF
TRBV9	TRBJ2-3	TRBD1	.	ASSVEWAGGPSDTQY
TRBV5-6	TRBJ1-2	.	.	ASSAGGPGYT
TRBV4-3	TRBJ1-1	.	.	ASSQGGRTEAF
TRBV3-1/TRBV3-2	TRBJ2-7	TRBD1	.	ASKAGGSYEQY
TRBV5-1	TRBJ2-5	TRBD2	.	ASSGTGTSGGAAQY
TRBV6-5	TRBJ2-3	.	.	ASSLQGILTDTQY
TRBV7-9	TRBJ2-7	TRBD2	few	AIRTSGSWNEQY
TRBV5-4	TRBJ2-3	TRBD2	.	ASSLSGVGTDTQY
TRBV27	TRBJ1-4	TRBD1	.	ASKWTGGEKLF
TRBV18	TRBJ2-1	.	.	ASSPGQAHGNEQF
TRBV5-1	TRBJ2-1	TRBD2	.	ASSLVPGLANEQF
TRBV6-6	TRBJ2-7	TRBD1	.	ASSYTGQGVYEQY
TRBV14	TRBJ2-3	.	.	ASSQRKDYRTDTQY
TRBV5-4	TRBJ1-1	.	.	ASSLAPDTEAF
TRBV5-1	TRBJ2-2	TRBD1	.	ASSLGGTGGTTGELF
TRBV6-6	TRBJ2-6	.	.	ASSYPRGAGANVLT
TRBV27	TRBJ2-7	.	few	ASSLRAGTSYEQY
TRBV19	TRBJ1-2	TRBD1	.	ASTMDREGTGYT
TRBV3-1/TRBV3-2	TRBJ2-2	TRBD2	.	ASSRDYLTNTGELF
TRBV19	TRBJ2-6	.	.	ASSILSRGGTGANVLT
TRBV27	TRBJ1-1	.	few	ASSQSSGTRKLH
TRBV27	TRBJ2-7	TRBD2	.	ASGLAGYEQY
TRBV2	TRBJ2-1	.	.	ASSELDTSSYNEQF
TRBV7-9	TRBJ1-1	.	.	ASSFSGNTEAF
TRBV5-1	TRBJ2-1	.	.	ASSAQGGSYNEQF
TRBV7-2	TRBJ1-1	.	.	ASSLIGDEAF
TRBV19	TRBJ2-1	TRBD2	.	ASSILAVSYNEQF
TRBV6-5	TRBJ2-7	.	.	ASSQNSYEQY
TRBV3-1/TRBV3-2	TRBJ2-7	TRBD2	.	ASSQPRATSGYEQY